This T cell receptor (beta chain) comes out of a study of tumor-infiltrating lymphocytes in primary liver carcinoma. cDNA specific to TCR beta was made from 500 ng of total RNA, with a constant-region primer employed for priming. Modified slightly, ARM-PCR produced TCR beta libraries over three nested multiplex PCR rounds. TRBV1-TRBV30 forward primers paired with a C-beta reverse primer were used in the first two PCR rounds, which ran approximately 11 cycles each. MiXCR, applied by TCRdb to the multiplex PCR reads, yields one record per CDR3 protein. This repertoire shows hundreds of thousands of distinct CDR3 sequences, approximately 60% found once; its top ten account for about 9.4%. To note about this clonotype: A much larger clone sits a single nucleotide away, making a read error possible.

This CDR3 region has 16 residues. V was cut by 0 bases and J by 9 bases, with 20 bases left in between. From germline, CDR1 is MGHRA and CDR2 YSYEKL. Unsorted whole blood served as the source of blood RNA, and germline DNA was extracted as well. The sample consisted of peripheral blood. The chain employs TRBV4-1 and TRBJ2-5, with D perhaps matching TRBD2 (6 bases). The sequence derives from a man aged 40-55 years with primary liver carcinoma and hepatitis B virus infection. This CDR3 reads CASSQEWEALQVAQYF. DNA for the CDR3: TGCGCCAGCAGCCAAGAATGGGAGGCCCTCCAGGTGGCCCAGTACTTC.